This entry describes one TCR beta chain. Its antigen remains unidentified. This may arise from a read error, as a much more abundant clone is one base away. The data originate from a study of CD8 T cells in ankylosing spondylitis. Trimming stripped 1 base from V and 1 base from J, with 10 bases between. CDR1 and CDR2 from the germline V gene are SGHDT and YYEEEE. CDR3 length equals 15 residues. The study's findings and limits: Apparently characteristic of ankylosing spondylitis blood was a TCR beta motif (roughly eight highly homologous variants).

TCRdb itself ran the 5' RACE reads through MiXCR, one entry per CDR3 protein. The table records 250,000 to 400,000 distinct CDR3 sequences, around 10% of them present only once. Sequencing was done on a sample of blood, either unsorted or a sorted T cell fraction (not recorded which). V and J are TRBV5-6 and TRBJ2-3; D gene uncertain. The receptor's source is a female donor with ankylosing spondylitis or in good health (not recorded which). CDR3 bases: TGTGCCAGCAGCTTGTGTTTGGACGGCACAGATACGCAGTATTTT. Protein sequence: CASSLCLDGTDTQYF.